This T cell receptor (beta chain) was identified during a study of CD8 T cell repertoires and HIV-1 epitope variants. Study-level information: Tested: three Gag epitope families, Nef HW9 and YT9. Cultures ran roughly ten days, with IL-2, IL-7 and IL-15 added on days 3 and 7.

The CDR3 is 15 residues long. Trimming took off 0 bases at V and 5 bases at J, with 11 bases between the two ends. Per germline, CDR1 SGDLS and CDR2 YYNGEE. Profiled with immunoSEQ multiplex PCR; TCRdb holds only in-frame clones, not every one. The profile shows about 95,000 clones, over 70% of them singletons. Findings of the study overall: Six of nine antigen-specific clonotypes appeared cross-reactive to autologous or escape variants. No clonotypes responded to the TAALDMSHF plasma variant; about five recognized KF9, one HW9.

This clone was picked up one time. Its antigen is unidentified. The receptor was isolated from a male donor with HIV. The V gene is TRBV9, the J gene TRBJ2-2; possible D gene TRBD2, 6 bases. Material: uncultured baseline CD8+ T cells from peripheral blood mononuclear cells (PBMCs). The CDR3 sequence is CASSVDSGRTGELFF. CDR3 DNA: TGTGCCAGCAGCGTAGATTCAGGGAGGACCGGGGAGCTGTTTTTT.